What follows are 14 T cell receptor beta chains derived from one specimen sequenced in a study of CD8+CD57+ T cells in acquired aplastic anemia. Template material for TCR beta VDJ and CDR3 profiling consisted of genomic DNA. TCRdb called the reads again in MiXCR, with one record for every CDR3 protein. The sample carries 40,000 to 45,000 distinct CDR3 sequences, roughly two thirds recorded once. Sequencing was done on a sample of sorted CD4+, CD8+, or CD8+CD57+ T cells (not recorded which) from PBMCs. The origin of the receptors is a human donor in good health, serving as a control.

The V gene is TRBV9, the J gene TRBJ2-1; 8 bases are a match to TRBD2. The CDR3 runs 16 residues. The V gene end was trimmed by 3 bases and the J gene end by 6 bases; junction bases not matched to a gene: 11. Germline V lookup: CDR1 SGDLS, CDR2 YYNGEE. CDR3 DNA: TGTGCCAGCAGCGCCCGGACTAGCTCTAGGGGCAATGAGCAGTTCTTC. Residues: CASSARTSSRGNEQFF.

In its sample, this clonotype was seen a few times. V and J are TRBV7-9 and TRBJ2-5; TRBD2 is a possible D gene (6 bases). Between the trimmed V and J ends, which lost 2 bases and 4 bases, there was a span of 8 bases. This CDR3 spans 13 amino acids. CDR1 SEHNR and CDR2 FQNEAQ come from the germline V gene (reference sequence). For the CDR3, the DNA is TGTGCCAGCAGCTTACGGGGAGGAGAGACCCAGTACTTC. This codes for CASSLRGGETQYF.

The table lists this clonotype with a count of one. The V call is TRBV25-1, the J call TRBJ1-2, with 9 positions matching TRBD1. The length of the CDR3 is 14 residues. Germline V gives CDR1 MGHDK, CDR2 SYGVNS. V lost 3 bases to trimming and J lost 3 bases; unmatched junction nucleotides: 2. CDR3 protein: CASSDRDRDYGYTF. In DNA, the CDR3 is TGTGCCAGCAGTGACCGGGACAGGGACTATGGCTACACCTTC.

The chain links TRBV7-2 to TRBJ1-5, with D unclear. The germline CDR1 and CDR2 sequences are SGHTA and FQGNSA. There are 14 residues in the CDR3. Trimming took 2 bases from V and 5 from J, leaving 10 bases between them. The CDR3 region has the DNA TGTGCCAGCAGCTTAATAACAAGCCATCAGCCCCAGCATTTT. The encoded protein is CASSLITSHQPQHF.

The J gene is TRBJ1-1, the V gene TRBV15; D uncertain. The CDR3 is made up of 18 amino acids. Germline V lookup: CDR1 LNHNV, CDR2 YYDKDF (reference sequence). V lost 3 bases to trimming and J lost 5 bases, with 25 bases between them. The CDR3 reads CATSRPRGHTVSRTEAFF. The CDR3 region has the DNA TGTGCCACCAGCAGGCCTCGTGGGCACACAGTTTCGAGGACTGAAGCTTTCTTT.

This clonotype was counted once. The CDR3 reads CATSRDRGREFSPLHF. The CDR3 DNA sequence: TGTGCCACCAGCAGAGATCGCGGGAGGGAGTTTTCACCCCTCCACTTT. The V call is TRBV15, the J call TRBJ1-6; no definite D call. The V gene lost 0 bases and the J gene lost 9 bases, with 15 bases spanning the gap. The germline gives CDR1 LNHNV, CDR2 YYDKDF (reference sequence). This CDR3 contains 16 residues.

The chain is built from TRBV19 and TRBJ1-2, with no clear D. Germline CDR1 and CDR2: LNHDA and SQIVND (reference sequence). The CDR3 is 12 residues long. V was pared by 3 bases and J by 5 bases, with 7 bases between. The CDR3 is CASSIVGYGYTF. The DNA of the CDR3 is TGTGCCAGTAGTATCGTTGGGTATGGCTACACCTTC.

This sequence joins TRBV2 and TRBJ1-2; 8 nucleotides agree with TRBD1. Germline V gene lookup returns CDR1 SNHLY and CDR2 FYNNEI. CDR3 length equals 13 residues. Germline trimming cut 5 bases from V and 4 bases from J; bases unmatched to any gene: 3. This CDR3 reads CASSHGQGYGYTF. The CDR3 coding sequence is TGTGCCAGCAGTCATGGACAGGGCTATGGCTACACCTTC.

Concerning this clonotype itself: Since a much larger clone is just one base distant, this may be a read error. The chain is built from TRBV28 and TRBJ1-1; 7 bases agree with TRBD1. This CDR3 has 14 residues. Germline-derived CDR1 and CDR2 are MDHEN and SYDVKM. Trimming took 5 bases from V and 3 from J; bases not matched to a gene: 6. The CDR3 DNA is TGTGCCAGCAGTGGACGGGACAGCCACACTGAAGCTTTCTTT. This gives the protein CASSGRDSHTEAFF.

This chain links TRBV20-1 with TRBJ1-6, with a tentative D call TRBD1 (6 bases). V was cut by 6 bases and J by 5 bases, with 8 bases left in between. CDR3 length: 12 amino acids. Germline-derived CDR1 and CDR2 are DFQATT and SNEGSKA (reference sequence). CDR3: CSADSNNSPLHF. CDR3 coding DNA: TGCAGTGCGGACAGTAATAATTCACCCCTCCACTTT.

The chain joins TRBV19 to TRBJ1-4; 7 bases agree with TRBD1. Looked up from germline, CDR1 is LNHDA and CDR2 is SQIVND (reference sequence). V lost 9 bases to trimming and J lost 5 bases; unmatched junction nucleotides: 6. CDR3 length equals 13 residues. The DNA for the CDR3 is TGTGCCAGCCTCCCACAGGGGAATGAAAAACTGTTTTTT. It specifies CASLPQGNEKLFF.

The chain employs TRBV20-1 and TRBJ2-7; D might be TRBD1 or TRBD2, each matching 5 bases. The CDR3 loop spans 12 amino acids. Looked up from germline, CDR1 is DFQATT and CDR2 is SNEGSKA (reference sequence). V was shortened by 7 bases and J by 3 bases, with 13 bases between the two germline ends. The CDR3 nucleotides are TGCAGTGTCTCGGGACGAATCTACGAGCAGTACTTC. As protein: CSVSGRIYEQYF.

The J gene is TRBJ2-3, the V gene TRBV2; 11 bases line up with TRBD2. The CDR3 spans 14 residues. After removal of 11 bases from V and 2 bases from J, the junction contained 6 bases not matched to a gene. Germline V CDR1 and CDR2: SNHLY, FYNNEI. The CDR3 sequence is CAPGLAGLTDTQYF. The CDR3, as DNA: TGTGCCCCCGGACTAGCGGGCCTCACAGATACGCAGTATTTT.

Only a few counts were recorded for this clonotype. This rearrangement joins TRBV2 to TRBJ2-1; the D call may be TRBD1 or TRBD2 (5 bases each). Deletions cut 7 bases from V and 4 bases from J, with 11 bases between. Germline CDR1 SNHLY, CDR2 FYNNEI. This CDR3 contains 13 residues. The CDR3 loop is CASTGTEYNEQFF. As DNA, the CDR3 is TGTGCCAGCACAGGGACGGAATACAATGAGCAGTTCTTC.